This is a list of T cell receptor beta chains from one sample in a study of cytotoxic CD8 clonotypes in ibrutinib-treated CLL. Using immunoSEQ multiplex PCR, the repertoire was profiled, and TCRdb retains in-frame clones only, with some absent. The data contain approximately 320,000 clones, roughly 70% of them singletons. The source was PBMCs, collected after 36 months of ibrutinib treatment. These receptors originate from a human donor with chronic lymphocytic leukemia. Both conserved end residues are part of each CDR3.

J: TRBJ2-7
V: TRBV6-5
CDR3: CASSPGQDYEQYF

J: TRBJ2-7
V: TRBV28
CDR3: CASSFGSSYEQYF

J: TRBJ2-7
V: TRBV7-9
CDR3: CASSLGDRGIGDEQYF

J: TRBJ1-2
V: TRBV28
CDR3: CASSLRGPYGYTF

J: TRBJ2-7
V: TRBV7-8
CDR3: CASSLGLGLASYEQYF

J: TRBJ1-5
V: TRBV7-2
CDR3: CASSLEGTMGGQPQHF

J: TRBJ1-5
V: TRBV7-2
CDR3: CASSLSGTNNQPQHF

J: TRBJ2-4
V: TRBV9
CDR3: CASSVGTGLEVKNIQYF

J: TRBJ2-3
V: TRBV6-6
CDR3: CASSFGGADTQYF

J: TRBJ2-7
V: TRBV19
CDR3: CASRDLSYEQYF

J: TRBJ2-2
V: TRBV9
CDR3: CASIAATNTGELFF

J: TRBJ1-5
V: TRBV4-1
CDR3: CASSIVGAAKGAQHF

J: TRBJ2-2
V: TRBV29-1
CDR3: CSVARTGELFF

J: TRBJ2-7
V: TRBV4-1
CDR3: CASSQTGGSYEQYF

J: TRBJ1-2
V: TRBV10-3
CDR3: CAISERDTYGYTF

J: TRBJ2-3
V: TRBV7-9
CDR3: CASSGWDRATDTQYF

J: TRBJ1-6
V: TRBV10-3
CDR3: CAISAGLGNSPLHF

J: TRBJ2-7
V: TRBV5-6
CDR3: CASSAGQLYEQYF

J: TRBJ2-3
V: TRBV15
CDR3: CATGEQGDGTDTQYF

J: TRBJ2-7
V: TRBV19
CDR3: CASSMQGASYEQYF

J: TRBJ1-5
V: TRBV27
CDR3: CASSFANQPQHF

J: TRBJ1-6
V: TRBV9
CDR3: CASSPSGGNSPLHF

J: TRBJ2-5
V: TRBV18
CDR3: CASSVTGLQETQYF

J: TRBJ2-5
V: TRBV11-2
CDR3: CASSLEQGETQYF

J: TRBJ2-7
V: TRBV2
CDR3: CASSGGGRGRHEQYF

J: TRBJ2-3
V: TRBV19
CDR3: CASSPSITDTQYF

J: TRBJ2-4
V: TRBV2
CDR3: CASNGEPIAKNIQYF

J: TRBJ2-7
V: TRBV4-1
CDR3: CASSHYTDYEQYF

J: TRBJ2-7
V: TRBV5-4
CDR3: CASSRTPQGTSEQYF

J: TRBJ2-1
V: TRBV27
CDR3: CASRSGANNEQFF

J: TRBJ2-7
V: TRBV14
CDR3: CASSQGTSGFSYEQYF

J: TRBJ2-7
V: TRBV5-6
CDR3: CASSWTGTGPYEQYF

J: TRBJ2-3
V: TRBV25-1
CDR3: CASTSSTDTQYF

J: TRBJ2-2
V: TRBV19
CDR3: CASSADRENTGELFF

J: TRBJ2-1
V: TRBV7-3
CDR3: CASSFRDRGEQFF

J: TRBJ2-1
V: TRBV9
CDR3: CASSALAGGSEQFF

J: TRBJ2-7
V: TRBV5-6
CDR3: CASSSGTGGFKQYF

J: TRBJ2-7
V: TRBV11-1
CDR3: CASSPGTGVTEQYF

J: TRBJ1-1
V: TRBV6-7
CDR3: CASRYLGGEAFF

J: TRBJ2-4
V: TRBV9
CDR3: CASSVGGIGGNIQYF

J: TRBJ2-7
V: TRBV28
CDR3: CASSPPGRIYEQYF

J: TRBJ2-7
V: TRBV7-2
CDR3: CASSITSGSYEQYF

J: TRBJ2-7
V: TRBV7-2
CDR3: CASGLAGVSEQYF

J: TRBJ2-6
V: TRBV28
CDR3: CASPKSSGANVLTF

J: TRBJ2-1
V: TRBV7-7
CDR3: CASSSPKNRDPYYNEQFF

J: TRBJ1-2
V: TRBV29-1
CDR3: CSVVAGMAYGYTF

J: TRBJ2-5
V: TRBV25-1
CDR3: CASSVRQGSETQYF

J: TRBJ2-7
V: TRBV27
CDR3: CASSPAGPYEQYF

J: TRBJ1-1
V: TRBV5-4
CDR3: CASSLAGSVTEAFF

J: TRBJ2-3
V: TRBV5-1
CDR3: CASSGGTGSWDTQYF

J: TRBJ2-1
V: TRBV27
CDR3: CASSLIGSGRNEQFF

J: TRBJ2-7
V: TRBV6-6
CDR3: CASSYSLRVEQYF

J: TRBJ2-5
V: TRBV7-3
CDR3: CASSLYGAGVRETQYF

J: TRBJ2-5
V: TRBV10-3
CDR3: CAISESGTSGGRSQYF

J: TRBJ1-2
V: TRBV4-1
CDR3: CASSHTGQGRGPVGYTF

J: TRBJ2-1
V: TRBV5-4
CDR3: CASSLEARDYNEQFF

J: TRBJ2-5
V: TRBV9
CDR3: CASGRGRETQYF